This TCR beta chain came from a study of cytomegalovirus exposure and HLA in healthy donors. About this clone itself: Its antigen is as yet unknown.

Findings of the study overall: Sequencing likely produced, as an artifact, a cluster of highly shared sequence variants. It was assumed in the presence/absence analyses that sequencing depth was roughly uniform across donors. Later on, analysis showed that most CMV-associated TCR beta chains appeared to be HLA-restricted. Later examination showed HLA-associated TCR beta chains had greater clonal expansion than equally common others.

Germline V gene sequence: CDR1 ENHRY, CDR2 SYGVKD. The length of the CDR3 is 16 residues. Trimming cost V 2 bases and J 3 bases; bases outside gene matches: 7. Primers included in the PCR were 60 Vbeta and 13 Jbeta primers. Method: immunoSEQ multiplex PCR; TCRdb's copy keeps in-frame clones and lacks some. The sample has fewer than 200,000 clones; about three quarters are singletons. Sequenced input: PBMCs. This TCR came from a female donor in good health and CMV-seronegative. The chain links TRBV10-3 to TRBJ1-3; the match to TRBD1 covers 7 bases. Written as DNA, the CDR3 is TGTGCCATCAGTGAGACAGACAGGGCGAGTGGAAACACCATATATTTT. Its protein is CAISETDRASGNTIYF.